These 7 T cell receptor beta chains were sequenced from one sample in a study of PD-L1 blockade in urothelial cancer. TCRdb's copy holds only in-frame clones and misses some; the assay was immunoSEQ multiplex PCR. The table includes approximately 44,000 clones, about 90% detected once. Time point indicated: peripheral blood 6 weeks after treatment start. Material: PBMCs, obtained around atezolizumab (anti-PD-L1) treatment. All receptors come from a man aged 65 to 79 with urothelial cancer.

This clone was seen once. The V call is TRBV28, the J call TRBJ1-4, with 7 bases matching TRBD1. J was trimmed by 3 bases and V by 2 bases; bases with no gene match: 6. This CDR3 is built from 16 residues. Germline loops: CDR1 MDHEN, CDR2 SYDVKM. Here the CDR3 reads CASSLHPGQPNEKLFF. CDR3 DNA: TGTGCCAGCAGTTTACATCCGGGACAGCCTAATGAAAAACTGTTTTTT. The entire variable domain, with the rest obtained from reference TRBV28 and TRBJ1-4, is as follows: DVKVTQSSRYLVKRTGEKVFLECVQDMDHENMFWYRQDPGLGLRLIYFSYDVKMKEKGDIPEGYSVSREKKERFSLILESASTNQTSMYLCASSLHPGQPNEKLFFGSGTQLSVL.

V is TRBV9 and J is TRBJ1-3; D is undetermined. This CDR3 contains 13 residues. V dropped 4 bases and J dropped 7 bases, with 12 bases sitting between them. CDR1 SGDLS and CDR2 YYNGEE come from the germline V gene. DNA for the CDR3: TGTGCCAGCAGCCCCCTCCCCGGGAACACCATATATTTT. Translating it yields CASSPLPGNTIYF.

This rearrangement joins TRBV6-5 to TRBJ1-1; D perhaps matches TRBD1 (5 bases). This CDR3 comprises 14 residues. CDR1 is MNHEY and CDR2 is SVGAGI in the germline V gene. Trimming left V 7 bases short and J 5 bases short, with 17 bases between. CDR3 protein: CASTERGVWTEAFF. CDR3 bases: TGTGCCAGCACCGAGCGGGGGGTCTGGACTGAAGCTTTCTTT.

The genes are TRBV5-1 and TRBJ2-5; 10 bases fit TRBD2. TRBJ2-7 explains the end of the DNA better; the J call may be wrong. The CDR3 is made up of 18 amino acids. The germline gives CDR1 SGHRS, CDR2 YFSETQ. The CDR3 nucleotides are TGCGCCAGCAGCTTGGGGGCGCTAGCGGGAGCGCTACCCTACGAGCAGTACTTC. It specifies CASSLGALAGALPYEQYF.

The chain links TRBV28 to TRBJ1-2, with TRBD1 matching over 8 bases. Germline V lookup: CDR1 MDHEN, CDR2 SYDVKM. Trimming at V came to 2 bases and at J to 4 bases, leaving 12 bases not matched to a gene. The CDR3 runs to 17 residues. CDR3 DNA sequence: TGTGCCAGCAGTTTACCAGGGACAGGCGACTTACTCTATGGCTACACCTTC. Its translation: CASSLPGTGDLLYGYTF.

This clone was observed once. The chain has TRBV7-2 and TRBJ2-2; D is possibly TRBD2 (5 bases). The germline gives CDR1 SGHTA, CDR2 FQGNSA. Between the trimmed V and J ends, which lost 5 bases and 1 base, there was a span of 11 bases. There are 15 residues in the CDR3. In DNA, the CDR3 is TGTGCCAGCAGCCCGGACTTATTGAACACCGGGGAGCTGTTTTTT. As protein: CASSPDLLNTGELFF. Full variable domain (remainder filled in from reference TRBV7-2 and TRBJ2-2): GAGVSQSPSNKVTEKGKDVELRCDPISGHTALYWYRQSLGQGLEFLIYFQGNSAPDKSGLPSDRFSAERTGGSVSTLTIQRTQQEDSAVYLCASSPDLLNTGELFFGEGSRLTVL.

The chain couples TRBV6-5 to TRBJ1-3; weak D call: TRBD1 (6 bases). The CDR3 contains 13 residues. Trimming took off 5 bases at V and 5 bases at J, with 10 bases between the two ends. The germline V gene has CDR1 MNHEY and CDR2 SVGAGI. The CDR3 loop is CASSPGGRNTIYF. The DNA for the CDR3 is TGTGCCAGCAGTCCGGGGGGGCGAAACACCATATATTTT.